This T cell receptor beta chain was retrieved from a study of cytomegalovirus exposure and HLA in healthy donors. Study information: The study placed 80% to 90% of its 398 genotyped donors in the Caucasian-associated ancestry cluster.

Between the trimmed V and J ends, which lost 4 bases and 0 bases, there was a span of 5 bases. The CDR3 contains 13 residues. CDR1 and CDR2 (germline): SGHDT, YYEEEE. With 60 Vbeta and 13 Jbeta primers, the PCR was carried out. TCRdb keeps only in-frame clones here, not all; method: immunoSEQ multiplex PCR. The table shows roughly 200,000 clones, with approximately 11% occurring only once. Study outcomes and limitations: TCR beta sequences reportedly predicted most subjects' HLA-A and HLA-B alleles accurately. Within an earlier analysis, most TCR beta V segments proved productive either about 87% or about 30% of the time. The records held CMV serostatus as the only immune exposure information.

This clone was seen a handful of times. Its cognate antigen is unknown. The clonotype comes from a man aged 45 to 65 in good health and CMV-seropositive. Sequenced input: PBMCs. The chain employs TRBV5-6 and TRBJ1-3; D is unresolved. In DNA form, the CDR3 reads TGTGCCAGCAGCGATAGCTCTGGAAACACCATATATTTT. Encoded protein: CASSDSSGNTIYF. The full variable domain, in which reference TRBV5-6 and TRBJ1-3 provide the parts outside the CDR3, is DAGVTQSPTHLIKTRGQQVTLRCSPKSGHDTVSWYQQALGQGPQFIFQYYEEEERQRGNFPDRFSGHQFPNYSSELNVNALLLGDSALYLCASSDSSGNTIYFGEGSWLTVV.